This T cell receptor beta chain comes out of a study of T cell responses to AZD1222 COVID-19 vaccine. A few counts support this clone. Trimming removed 6 bases from V and 4 bases from J; junction bases left unmatched: 3. The CDR3 length is 12 residues. Germline CDR1 reads WSHSY; CDR2 reads SAAADI. The repertoire was sequenced with immunoSEQ multiplex PCR; TCRdb's copy has only in-frame clones and lacks some. Here the sample spans around 130,000 clones, nearly 90% being singletons. The receptor was isolated from an adult who received the AZD1222 COVID-19 vaccine. Sequenced here: peripheral blood, sampled 28 days after the second AZD1222 dose. This chain connects TRBV10-2 to TRBJ2-7; 7 bases match TRBD1. The CDR3, as DNA: TGCGCCAGCAGGAAGGACAGGTACGAGCAGTACTTC. It translates to CASRKDRYEQYF.